The 26 T cell receptor beta chains below all came from one sample that was sequenced in a study of molecular identifiers for immune sequencing clone quantification. TCRdb ran MiXCR on the PCR reads and lists one entry per CDR3 protein. This table holds about 63,000 distinct CDR3 sequences, 15% to 20% found once. The sequenced sample was naive CD8+ T cells from blood, with Jurkat cell RNA spiked in. Subset indicated: FACS-sorted CD8+CD4-CCR7+CD45RA+ naive T cells. Source of these receptors: a human donor in good health. Some libraries in this study had Jurkat cell RNA spiked in.

This chain links TRBV20-1 with TRBJ2-7; 9 nucleotides agree with TRBD1. CDR1 and CDR2 (germline): DFQATT, SNEGSKA (reference sequence). Trimming cost V 6 bases and J 3 bases; bases outside gene matches: 6. This CDR3 spans 13 amino acids. CDR3 nucleotides: TGCAGTGCACGACAGGGGGGAGGCTACGAGCAGTACTTC. Translation: CSARQGGGYEQYF.

About this clonotype: A much larger clone differs by one base, so this may be a read error. This sequence joins TRBV6-2 or TRBV6-3 and TRBJ2-7; tentatively, D is TRBD1 or TRBD2 (5 bases each). This CDR3 spans 13 amino acids. Germline V CDR1 and CDR2: MNHEY, SVGEGT. The CDR3 loop reads CASSSGRTYELYF. CDR3 coding DNA: TGTGCCAGCAGTTCAGGGAGAACATACGAGCTGTACTTC.

With respect to this clonotype: A much larger clone lies a single base off, so this may be a read error. V is TRBV7-9 and J is TRBJ2-3; D possibly uses TRBD1 or TRBD2 (5 bases each). The V gene lost 7 bases and the J gene lost 3 bases, with 17 bases spanning the gap. The length of the CDR3 is 15 residues. Germline V gives CDR1 SEHNR, CDR2 FQNEAQ (reference sequence). The CDR3 reads CASKYWDPPTDTQYF. The DNA of the CDR3 is TGTGCCAGCAAGTATTGGGACCCTCCAACAGATACGCAGTATTTT.

The V call is TRBV12-3 or TRBV12-4, the J call TRBJ2-1; D is possibly TRBD1 (5 bases). Trimming shortened V by 5 bases and J by 10 bases, and 18 bases separated the two germline ends. The CDR3 loop spans 14 amino acids. The CDR3 DNA sequence: TGTGCCAGCAGTGTCAGGGTCTTTCCAGCAGAGCAGTTCTTC. It is translated as CASSVRVFPAEQFF.

This clonotype was detected ten times or more. The CDR3: CASSLGLASGEQFF. The CDR3 DNA is TGTGCCAGCAGCTTAGGACTAGCATCTGGTGAGCAGTTCTTC. The V and J genes are TRBV7-6 and TRBJ2-1; 7 bases map to TRBD2. The CDR3 loop spans 14 amino acids. V lost 1 base to trimming and J lost 9 bases; unmatched junction nucleotides: 6. From germline, CDR1 is SGHVS and CDR2 FNYEAQ. Full variable domain (rest looked up from reference TRBV7-6 and TRBJ2-1): GAGVSQSPRYKVTKRGQDVALRCDPISGHVSLYWYRQALGQGPEFLTYFNYEAQQDKSGLPNDRFSAERPEGSISTLTIQRTEQRDSAMYRCASSLGLASGEQFFGPGTRLTVL.

This clonotype was observed many times. This chain uses TRBV30 with TRBJ2-4; no clear D gene. Germline CDR1 is GTSNPN and CDR2 is SVGIG (reference sequence). The ends were cut back, 1 base at V and 0 bases at J, with 7 bases in the middle. This CDR3 is 14 amino acids long. CDR3 protein: CAWSGPPAKNIQYF. CDR3 in DNA: TGTGCCTGGAGTGGACCCCCAGCCAAAAACATTCAGTACTTC. The complete variable domain, with remaining parts taken from reference TRBV30 and TRBJ2-4, reads SQTIHQWPATLVQPVGSPLSLECTVEGTSNPNLYWYRQAAGRGLQLLFYSVGIGQISSEVPQNLSASRPQDRQFILSSKKLLLSDSGFYLCAWSGPPAKNIQYFGAGTRLSVL.

This clonotype has a handful of counts. The V call is TRBV20-1, the J call TRBJ2-1; 10 bases agree with TRBD2. After removal of 0 bases from V and 8 bases from J, the junction contained 13 bases not matched to a gene. CDR3 length: 17 residues. Germline CDR1 reads DFQATT; CDR2 reads SNEGSKA (reference sequence). The CDR3 sequence: CSARDMVLAGVFDEQFF. As DNA, the CDR3 is TGCAGTGCTAGAGATATGGTTCTAGCGGGAGTTTTCGATGAGCAGTTCTTC.

This clonotype came up many times. J is TRBJ2-3 and V is TRBV10-3; D possibly uses TRBD1 or TRBD2 (5 bases each). This CDR3 is built from 14 residues. CDR1 and CDR2 (germline): ENHRY, SYGVKD. Trimming stripped 9 bases from V and 1 base from J, with 14 bases between. CDR3 coding DNA: TGTGCCATGAGGGACCCTCTCGGCACAGATACGCAGTATTTT. This translates into CAMRDPLGTDTQYF.

There are many counts of this clonotype. The chain is built from TRBV14 and TRBJ2-7; 8 nucleotides align to TRBD2. The V segment lost 3 bases and the J segment 2 bases; nucleotides outside the gene matches: 3. CDR3 length: 14 amino acids. Germline V gene data show CDR1 as SGHDN and CDR2 as FVKESK. In DNA form, the CDR3 reads TGTGCCAGCAGCCATCCGGGACTAGCCTACGAGCAGTACTTC. Its translation is CASSHPGLAYEQYF.

This clonotype was found many times. The J gene is TRBJ2-1, the V gene TRBV11-2; maybe TRBD1 (5 bases). The CDR3 runs to 14 residues. Trimming left V 4 bases short and J 8 bases short, with 15 bases between. The germline gives CDR1 SGHAT, CDR2 FQNNGV. The CDR3 bases are TGTGCCAGCAGCTCAGGGTTAGCCCCCCATGAGCAGTTCTTC. It translates to CASSSGLAPHEQFF.

This clonotype appeared many times. The V gene is TRBV12-3 or TRBV12-4, the J gene TRBJ2-5; 7 positions agree with TRBD2. The CDR3 loop spans 14 amino acids. The V and J ends lost 5 bases and 7 bases, in that order; junction bases with no gene match: 10. CDR3 sequence: CASSPPGGPGTQYF. The CDR3 coding sequence is TGTGCCAGCAGTCCCCCGGGGGGTCCCGGGACCCAGTACTTC.

The sample holds a few counts of this clonotype. Since a much larger clone is just one base distant, this may be a read error. The chain combines TRBV5-3 with TRBJ2-3; the D is unclear. TRBV5-3 is noted as an ORF with a role that remains uncertain. The CDR3 contains 13 residues. Trimming pared 10 bases from V and 5 bases from J, leaving 17 bases between. This CDR3 reads CAGSFWGQDTQYF. For the CDR3, the DNA is TGTGCCGGCAGCTTCTGGGGTCAAGATACGCAGTATTTT.

In regard to this clonotype: A much larger clone lies one base from this, so it may be a read error. The chain is built from TRBV2 and TRBJ2-2, with 7 bases lining up with TRBD2. The CDR3 is 14 residues long. Germline assignment: CDR1 SNHLY and CDR2 FYNNEI. The J segment lost 4 bases and the V segment lost 2 bases, leaving 1 base of the junction unmatched. The CDR3 protein is CASSELAGTGELFF. CDR3 DNA: TGTGCCAGCAGTGAATTAGCGGGCACCGGGGAGCTGTTTTTT.

V is TRBV12-3 or TRBV12-4 and J is TRBJ1-2; weak D call: TRBD1 (5 bases). With 3 bases removed from V and 8 bases from J, the gap between germline ends came to 16 bases. The length of the CDR3 is 14 residues. The chain's CDR3 is CASSFEGPGGGYTF. CDR3 nucleotides: TGTGCCAGCAGTTTCGAGGGACCTGGGGGGGGCTACACCTTC.

The table lists this clonotype with many counts. V and J are TRBV6-2 or TRBV6-3 and TRBJ2-7; tentative D call: TRBD2 (6 bases). The germline gives CDR1 MNHEY, CDR2 SVGEGT. This CDR3 region has 13 residues. Trimming left V 7 bases short and J 0 bases short, with 10 bases between. The CDR3 loop reads CASNSGLSYEQYF. CDR3 sequence (DNA): TGTGCCAGCAATTCGGGACTCTCCTACGAGCAGTACTTC.

The sample holds many counts of this clonotype. V usage is TRBV27 and J usage is TRBJ2-5; TRBD2 is a possible D gene (6 bases). Trimming cost V 1 base and J 4 bases, with 7 bases left between them. This CDR3 spans 13 amino acids. Germline CDR1 MNHEY, CDR2 SMNVEV (reference sequence). CDR3 sequence (DNA): TGTGCCAGCAGTTTATGGGGGGTAGAGACCCAGTACTTC. Protein: CASSLWGVETQYF.

With regard to this clonotype: A much more abundant neighbour one base away suggests this may be a read error. The CDR3 does not close with the conserved phenylalanine or tryptophan, likely indicating a read error. The chain is built from TRBV11-2 and TRBJ2-7; 11 nucleotides agree with TRBD2. This CDR3 contains 15 residues. Germline V gene data show CDR1 as SGHAT and CDR2 as FQNNGV. The CDR3 reads CASSLEGLAVYVQYL. As DNA, the CDR3 is TGTGCCAGCAGCTTAGAGGGACTAGCGGTCTACGTGCAGTACCTC.

As to this clonotype: A read error is possible here, since a much larger clone lies one base away. The chain employs TRBV6-2 or TRBV6-3 and TRBJ1-5, with D unresolved. Germline CDR1 is MNHEY and CDR2 is SVGEGT. V was shortened by 0 bases and J by 3 bases, with 15 bases between the two germline ends. The CDR3 spans 17 residues. The CDR3 sequence is CASSYSLAVNNNQPQHF. The DNA for the CDR3 is TGTGCCAGCAGTTACTCCTTGGCAGTAAATAACAATCAGCCCCAGCATTTT.

This clonotype showed up many times. This rearrangement joins TRBV19 to TRBJ2-1; the D call may be TRBD1 or TRBD2 (7 bases each). V lost 2 bases and J 6 bases, leaving 14 bases between the germline ends. In germline, CDR1 is LNHDA, CDR2 SQIVND (reference sequence). The CDR3 has 15 residues. Here the CDR3 DNA reads TGTGCCAGTAGTATAACAGGGGAGGGCTTCAATGAGCAGTTCTTC. Amino acid sequence: CASSITGEGFNEQFF.

The table lists this clonotype with a few counts. Because the CDR3 is missing its conserved closing phenylalanine or tryptophan, this is likely a read error. The chain employs TRBV18 and TRBJ2-7, with TRBD2 matching over 8 bases. There are 14 residues in the CDR3. Trimming took 4 bases from V and 5 from J; bases not matched to a gene: 7. The germline gives CDR1 KGHSH, CDR2 LQKENI. CDR3 in amino acids: CASSLSGGFDEQYI. The DNA of the CDR3 is TGTGCCAGCTCACTCTCGGGGGGGTTCGACGAGCAGTACATC.

This clonotype has ten or more counts. The chain employs TRBV2 and TRBJ2-5; possible D gene TRBD1, 5 bases. Trimming removed 3 bases at V and 4 bases at J, with 15 bases between. This CDR3 comprises 15 residues. Germline V gives CDR1 SNHLY, CDR2 FYNNEI. The CDR3 is CASSDREALGETQYF. CDR3 DNA sequence: TGTGCCAGCAGTGACAGGGAAGCCCTAGGAGAGACCCAGTACTTC.

This clonotype came up many times. V is TRBV4-2 and J is TRBJ2-1, with TRBD2 matching 13 bases. Germline V gene sequence: CDR1 LGHNA, CDR2 YNFKEQ. The CDR3 has 16 residues. V was pared by 0 bases and J by 9 bases, with 5 bases of the junction left unmatched. CDR3 sequence reads: CASSQDRGLAGAEQFF. CDR3 DNA: TGTGCCAGCAGCCAAGACAGAGGACTAGCGGGAGCTGAGCAGTTCTTC.

This clonotype was recorded many times. The V call is TRBV4-1, the J call TRBJ2-1; D gene unclear. Germline CDR1 reads MGHRA; CDR2 reads YSYEKL. With 0 bases removed from V and 13 bases from J, the gap between germline ends came to 13 bases. The CDR3 extends over 13 amino acids. As DNA, the CDR3 is TGCGCCAGCAGCCAAGAAGGAAGTCAGTTTCAGTTCTTC. Protein: CASSQEGSQFQFF.

This clonotype has a count of ten or more. The CDR3 bases are TGTGCCAGCAGCGCCCCAGATACGCAGTATTTT. Protein product: CASSAPDTQYF. The J gene is TRBJ2-3, the V gene TRBV7-9, with D hard to call. CDR3 length equals 11 residues. V lost 5 bases to trimming and J lost 4 bases, with 4 bases between them. Germline values: CDR1 SEHNR, CDR2 FQNEAQ (reference sequence). Filled out from reference TRBV7-9 and TRBJ2-3, the complete variable domain reads DTGVSQNPRHKITKRGQNVTFRCDPISEHNRLYWYRQTLGQGPEFLTYFQNEAQLEKSRLLSDRFSAERPKGSFSTLEIQRTEQGDSAMYLCASSAPDTQYFGPGTRLTVL.

Notes on this clonotype: An end of the junction differs from the germline gene, which may be a read error. Written as DNA, the CDR3 is TGTGCCGGCAGTGGCCGGGGCCCCTACGAGCAGCACTTC. As protein: CAGSGRGPYEQHF. The V call is TRBV6-1, the J call TRBJ2-7; D possibly uses TRBD1 or TRBD2 (5 bases each). The CDR3 is made up of 13 amino acids. Germline CDR1 reads MNHNS; CDR2 reads SASEGT.

The sample holds many counts of this clonotype. The genes are TRBV7-6 and TRBJ2-2, with D possibly called TRBD1 or TRBD2 (6 bases each). V was trimmed by 0 bases and J by 1 base, leaving 9 bases between them. The CDR3 is 16 amino acids. Germline V gene lookup returns CDR1 SGHVS and CDR2 FNYEAQ. CDR3 in amino acids: CASSLAGGENTGELFF. In DNA, the CDR3 is TGTGCCAGCAGCTTAGCGGGGGGCGAGAACACCGGGGAGCTGTTTTTT.